This TCR beta chain was recorded in a study of T cell repertoires in aging, cancer and after chemotherapy. The wider study: Paired samples before and after chemotherapy came from glioblastoma patients receiving temozolomide-based therapy. Findings and caveats of the study: Untreated cancer patients had significantly lower blood TCR diversity than age-matched healthy donors.

There are a few counts of this clonotype. Its antigen remains unknown. Peripheral blood genomic DNA, not sorted cells or RNA, was the template. TRB rearrangements spanning V, D and J were amplified using mixed TRB-A/B primers. Using its own MiXCR run on the multiplex PCR reads, TCRdb lists one record per CDR3 protein. Here the sample spans 4,000 or so distinct CDR3 sequences, 20% to 30% being singletons. Germline V CDR1 and CDR2: SGHDN, FVKESK. The CDR3 runs 16 residues. V lost 0 bases and J lost 6; bases outside the gene matches: 10. The TCR originated in a human donor with a solid tumor. The material sequenced was blood. The chain carries TRBV14 and TRBJ2-5, with TRBD1 matching 7 bases. The CDR3 here is CASSQETGTFRQTQYF. The CDR3 nucleotides are TGTGCCAGCAGCCAAGAGACAGGGACCTTCAGGCAGACCCAGTACTTC.